The 32 T cell receptor beta chains reported below all come from one sample, sequenced in a study of T cells in Graves' hyperthyroidism and ophthalmopathy. What was amplified from RNA transcripts were TCR beta CDR3 regions. The TCR CDR3 first-round RT-PCR relied on the HTBI primer set. TCRdb processed the multiplex PCR reads anew with MiXCR; each CDR3 protein has one entry. Of more than 500,000 distinct CDR3 sequences in the sample, just over 45% are singletons; the top ten hold roughly 20%. The sequenced sample consisted of peripheral blood or thyroid tissue (not recorded which). The receptors stem from an adult woman with Graves' disease, either hyperthyroidism or ophthalmopathy (not recorded which).

This clonotype was seen at least ten times. This rearrangement joins TRBV5-1 to TRBJ2-6; 7 bases line up with TRBD2. J was trimmed by 3 bases and V by 3 bases; bases with no gene match: 3. The CDR3 covers 15 residues. Germline values: CDR1 SGHRS, CDR2 YFSETQ. CDR3 in DNA: TGCGCCAGCAGCTCGTTAGCGGGTGGGGCCAACGTCCTGACTTTC. Translation: CASSSLAGGANVLTF.

This clonotype was seen ten or more times. V is TRBV10-3 and J is TRBJ2-7; 7 positions agree with TRBD1. The CDR3 is 14 amino acids. V dropped 2 bases and J dropped 3; count of bases not matched to a gene: 4. CDR1 is ENHRY, CDR2 SYGVKD, per germline. The CDR3 protein is CAISERDRNYEQYF. CDR3 nucleotides: TGTGCCATCAGTGAGCGGGACAGAAACTACGAGCAGTACTTC.

This chain uses TRBV5-1 with TRBJ2-3; D unresolved. Trimming left V 0 bases short and J 2 bases short, with 13 bases between. Germline V gene sequence: CDR1 SGHRS, CDR2 YFSETQ. The CDR3 consists of 16 residues. CDR3 in amino acids: CASSLDTALNTDTQYF. The CDR3 nucleotides are TGCGCCAGCAGCTTGGACACCGCCTTAAACACAGATACGCAGTATTTT.

The rearrangement links TRBV7-9 to TRBJ1-1; D remains ambiguous. This CDR3 has 13 amino acids. V lost 5 bases, J lost 3 bases, and 10 bases lay in between. Germline V gene lookup returns CDR1 SEHNR and CDR2 FQNEAQ (reference sequence). Here the CDR3 reads CASSLNSYTEAFF. CDR3 in DNA: TGTGCCAGCAGCCTAAACAGTTACACTGAAGCTTTCTTT.

This clonotype has a count of ten or more. J is TRBJ2-2 and V is TRBV4-1, with 9 bases that match TRBD2. V dropped 0 bases and J dropped 7; count of bases not matched to a gene: 6. There are 16 residues in the CDR3. The germline gives CDR1 MGHRA, CDR2 YSYEKL. Here the CDR3 reads CASSQDRGLASGELFF. CDR3 DNA sequence: TGCGCCAGCAGCCAAGATCGGGGACTAGCAAGCGGGGAGCTGTTTTTT.

In its sample, this clonotype was seen a few times. J is TRBJ2-5 and V is TRBV18, with 7 positions matching TRBD1. CDR3 length: 16 residues. The germline V gene has CDR1 KGHSH and CDR2 LQKENI. Losses at the gene ends were 0 bases for V and 2 bases for J; bases not matched to a gene: 6. CDR3 bases: TGTGCCAGCTCACCACCGAACAGGGGTGGGCAAGAGACCCAGTACTTC. Amino acids: CASSPPNRGGQETQYF. Variable domain in full (rest from reference TRBV18 and TRBJ2-5): NAGVMQNPRHLVRRRGQEARLRCSPMKGHSHVYWYRQLPEEGLKFMVYLQKENIIDESGMPKERFSAEFPKEGPSILRIQQVVRGDSAAYFCASSPPNRGGQETQYFGPGTRLLVL.

The table lists this clonotype with many counts. The V gene is TRBV12-3 or TRBV12-4, the J gene TRBJ1-4, with 7 bases identical to TRBD1. There are 16 residues in the CDR3. Germline trimming cut 5 bases from V and 6 bases from J; bases unmatched to any gene: 12. The CDR3 nucleotides are TGTGCCAGCAGTATCCCCCGGGACAGACTAGATGAAAAACTGTTTTTT. It yields the protein CASSIPRDRLDEKLFF.

In this sample, this clonotype turned up many times. V and J are TRBV5-6 and TRBJ1-1; D unresolved. The CDR3 is 13 residues long. CDR1 is SGHDT, CDR2 YYEEEE, per germline. Trimming removed 4 bases from V and 4 bases from J, with 11 bases in between. In DNA form, the CDR3 reads TGTGCCAGCAGCCCTTTAGGGTCCACTGAAGCTTTCTTT. Protein sequence: CASSPLGSTEAFF.

The chain is built from TRBV15 and TRBJ1-1, with a tentative D call TRBD1 (5 bases). CDR1 and CDR2 from the germline V gene are LNHNV and YYDKDF (reference sequence). The V gene lost 3 bases and the J gene lost 2 bases, with 10 bases spanning the gap. CDR3 size: 14 residues. The CDR3 reads CATSSDRGNTEAFF. DNA of the CDR3: TGTGCCACCAGCAGTGACAGAGGAAACACTGAAGCTTTCTTT.

This clonotype is a singleton in its sample. The rearrangement uses TRBV29-1 and TRBJ2-5; D may be TRBD2 (5 bases). Germline V gene data show CDR1 as SQVTM and CDR2 as ANQGSEA. The CDR3 spans 14 residues. V lost 2 bases, J lost 4 bases, and 14 bases lay in between. CDR3 residues: CSVEFGPRGETQYF. The CDR3 coding sequence is TGCAGCGTTGAATTTGGTCCCCGGGGAGAGACCCAGTACTTC.

This clonotype has only a few counts. The V call is TRBV18, the J call TRBJ1-5, with D possibly being TRBD1 (5 bases). The CDR3 spans 14 residues. From germline, CDR1 is KGHSH and CDR2 LQKENI. Trimming shortened V by 4 bases and J by 4 bases, and 11 bases separated the two germline ends. DNA of the CDR3: TGTGCCAGCTCACTGGGAGAGGGGAATCAGCCCCAGCATTTT. This gives the protein CASSLGEGNQPQHF.

The genes are TRBV15 and TRBJ1-1; D gene ambiguous. CDR1 and CDR2 from the germline V gene are LNHNV and YYDKDF (reference sequence). The V and J ends lost 4 bases and 6 bases respectively, with 12 bases between them. The CDR3 sequence is 13 residues long. As DNA, the CDR3 is TGTGCCACCAGCATCGGAAGAGAACCTGAAGCTTTCTTT. The encoded protein is CATSIGREPEAFF.

This chain links TRBV11-2 with TRBJ1-1, with TRBD1 identical over 7 bases. From germline, CDR1 is SGHAT and CDR2 FQNNGV. CDR3 length: 15 residues. V gave up 4 bases and J gave up 1 base; unmatched junction bases: 6. The CDR3 DNA reads as TGTGCCAGCAGCTACTACCGACAGGGGAACACTGAAGCTTTCTTT. This translates into CASSYYRQGNTEAFF.

This clonotype showed up many times. The V gene is TRBV13, the J gene TRBJ1-1; the match to TRBD1 covers 7 bases. This CDR3 is built from 14 residues. Germline V gives CDR1 PRHDT, CDR2 FYEKMQ (reference sequence). Trimming took 5 bases from V and 0 from J; bases not matched to a gene: 3. CDR3 in DNA: TGTGCCAGCAGCAACGGACAGGTGAACACTGAAGCTTTCTTT. Encoded protein: CASSNGQVNTEAFF.

This clonotype has just one count. V gene TRBV25-1 combines with J gene TRBJ2-5, with D perhaps matching TRBD2 (5 bases). Germline V gene sequence: CDR1 MGHDK, CDR2 SYGVNS. Trimming cost V 6 bases and J 7 bases, with 9 bases left between them. The CDR3 contains 11 residues. The CDR3 coding sequence is TGTGCCAGCAGAGAAGGGAGGACCCAGTACTTC. This encodes CASREGRTQYF.

This clonotype was counted only a few times. The genes are TRBV19 and TRBJ2-7, with a possible D match to TRBD1 (5 bases). This CDR3 has 14 residues. V gave up 1 base and J gave up 3 bases, with 10 bases separating them. Germline V CDR1 and CDR2: LNHDA, SQIVND (reference sequence). CDR3 sequence: CASSIGDSYYEQYF. CDR3 coding DNA: TGTGCCAGTAGTATAGGCGACAGCTACTACGAGCAGTACTTC.

The chain uses TRBV6-2 or TRBV6-3 and TRBJ2-7, with 7 bases fitting TRBD1. This CDR3 spans 13 amino acids. V lost 11 bases, J lost 1 base, and 8 bases stayed unmatched. Germline lookup yields CDR1 MNHEY and CDR2 SVGEGT. The CDR3 DNA is TGTGCCGCAAGAGGGGGCACATCCTACGAGCAGTACTTC. Translating it yields CAARGGTSYEQYF.

In the case of this clonotype: This may arise from a read error, as a much more abundant clone is one base away. Here the CDR3 omits its conserved ending phenylalanine or tryptophan, so a read error is the likely source. V and J are TRBV12-3 or TRBV12-4 and TRBJ1-1, with D possibly matching TRBD1 (6 bases). Deletions cut 5 bases from V and 4 bases from J, with 17 bases between. The CDR3 runs to 15 residues. The CDR3 region is CASSHYREGSTEAFS. The CDR3 bases are TGTGCCAGCAGTCACTACAGGGAGGGCAGCACTGAAGCTTTCTCT.

The CDR3 is CASSLSSFRRDTEAFF. The DNA for the CDR3 is TGTGCCAGCAGTTTATCAAGTTTTCGCAGGGACACTGAAGCTTTCTTT. This chain uses TRBV27 with TRBJ1-1, with a tentative D call TRBD1 (5 bases). Germline CDR1 reads MNHEY; CDR2 reads SMNVEV (reference sequence). CDR3 size: 16 residues. V was shortened by 0 bases and J by 3 bases, with 14 bases between the two germline ends.

V is TRBV20-1 and J is TRBJ1-5; D is unclear. V gave up 2 bases and J gave up 0 bases, with 8 bases separating them. The CDR3 runs to 14 residues. Germline V CDR1 and CDR2: DFQATT, SNEGSKA (reference sequence). CDR3 nucleotide sequence: TGCAGTGCTAGATTTCCCCGTAGCAATCAGCCCCAGCATTTT. This sequence encodes CSARFPRSNQPQHF.

There are many counts of this clonotype. The CDR3 reads CASSQDRQEAFF. The CDR3 region has the DNA TGCGCCAGCAGCCAAGACCGACAAGAAGCTTTCTTT. The V call is TRBV4-1, the J call TRBJ1-1; D gene ambiguous. Trimming removed 0 bases at V and 8 bases at J, with 7 bases between. Germline loops: CDR1 MGHRA, CDR2 YSYEKL. CDR3 length: 12 residues.

This clonotype was recorded many times. The chain uses TRBV11-2 and TRBJ1-5; TRBD1 might be the D (5 bases). The V gene lost 5 bases and the J gene lost 9 bases, with 17 bases spanning the gap. The length of the CDR3 is 14 residues. Germline CDR1 SGHAT, CDR2 FQNNGV. The CDR3 sequence: CASSQGGGGWPQHF. Written as DNA, the CDR3 is TGTGCCAGCAGCCAAGGTGGCGGGGGTTGGCCCCAGCATTTT.

The table lists this clonotype with many counts. The V and J genes are TRBV24-1 and TRBJ1-5; TRBD1 aligns across 8 bases. CDR3 size: 16 residues. CDR1 is KGHDR and CDR2 is SFDVKD in the germline V gene. The J segment lost 0 bases and the V segment lost 4 bases, leaving 4 bases of the junction unmatched. Here the CDR3 DNA reads TGTGCCACCAGTGAGGACAGGGCTGATAGCAATCAGCCCCAGCATTTT. Its protein product is CATSEDRADSNQPQHF.

This clonotype has at least ten counts. This sequence joins TRBV7-9 and TRBJ2-2; 8 nucleotides align to TRBD1. Germline V lookup: CDR1 SEHNR, CDR2 FQNEAQ (reference sequence). The junction had 5 bases not matched to a gene; V was cut back by 4 bases and J by 1 base. The CDR3 loop spans 16 amino acids. CDR3 sequence (DNA): TGTGCCAGCAGCTCACCAGACAGGGGGAACACCGGGGAGCTGTTTTTT. It encodes CASSSPDRGNTGELFF. Drawing the rest from reference TRBV7-9 and TRBJ2-2, the complete variable domain is DTGVSQNPRHKITKRGQNVTFRCDPISEHNRLYWYRQTLGQGPEFLTYFQNEAQLEKSRLLSDRFSAERPKGSFSTLEIQRTEQGDSAMYLCASSSPDRGNTGELFFGEGSRLTVL.

This clonotype showed up many times. The chain is built from TRBV5-1 and TRBJ1-2; D uncertain. Per germline, CDR1 SGHRS and CDR2 YFSETQ. V was shortened by 3 bases and J by 7 bases, with 13 bases between the two germline ends. CDR3 length equals 13 residues. CDR3: CASSSHVSGGYTF. The CDR3 DNA sequence: TGCGCCAGCAGCTCCCACGTTTCGGGTGGCTACACCTTC.

The J gene is TRBJ1-2, the V gene TRBV2; no firm D call. Trimming removed 6 bases at V and 0 bases at J, with 11 bases between. The CDR3 is 14 residues long. Germline V gene sequence: CDR1 SNHLY, CDR2 FYNNEI. The CDR3 DNA reads TGTGCCAGCAGGGATACCCAGGCTAACTATGGCTACACCTTC. This encodes CASRDTQANYGYTF.

This chain connects TRBV5-1 to TRBJ2-3; D is possibly TRBD1 or TRBD2 (5 bases each). Trimming left V 1 base short and J 1 base short, with 10 bases between. Germline V gene data show CDR1 as SGHRS and CDR2 as YFSETQ. The CDR3 is 15 residues long. CDR3 protein: CASSLRWDRTDTQYF. In DNA, the CDR3 is TGCGCCAGCAGCTTGCGGTGGGACCGCACAGATACGCAGTATTTT.

This clonotype was seen repeatedly, ten times or more. The chain joins TRBV2 to TRBJ2-2, with D uncertain. V gave up 4 bases and J gave up 0 bases, with 3 bases separating them. The CDR3 runs to 13 residues. The germline CDR1 and CDR2 sequences are SNHLY and FYNNEI. The CDR3 protein is CASSGTNTGELFF. The DNA of the CDR3 is TGTGCCAGCAGTGGCACGAACACCGGGGAGCTGTTTTTT. Drawing the rest from reference TRBV2 and TRBJ2-2, the complete variable domain is EPEVTQTPSHQVTQMGQEVILRCVPISNHLYFYWYRQILGQKVEFLVSFYNNEISEKSEIFDDQFSVERPDGSNFTLKIRSTKLEDSAMYFCASSGTNTGELFFGEGSRLTVL.

This clonotype showed up many times. The chain links TRBV12-3 or TRBV12-4 to TRBJ1-2, with D possibly TRBD1 on 5 matching bases. This CDR3 is 14 amino acids long. V was pared by 3 bases and J by 4 bases, with 12 bases between. CDR3 sequence: CASSFGTAAYGYTF. In nucleotides, the CDR3 is TGTGCCAGCAGTTTCGGGACGGCCGCCTATGGCTACACCTTC.

At least ten counts were recorded for this clonotype. The J gene is TRBJ1-6, the V gene TRBV7-2; D is unclear. This CDR3 is 14 amino acids long. Germline V lookup: CDR1 SGHTA, CDR2 FQGNSA. Trimming pared 3 bases from V and 6 bases from J, leaving 9 bases between. The CDR3 reads CASSFASGNSPLHF. Written as DNA, the CDR3 is TGTGCCAGCAGCTTCGCATCGGGTAATTCACCCCTCCACTTT.

This sequence joins TRBV11-2 and TRBJ1-6; D is ambiguous. The CDR3 spans 13 residues. The germline V and J ends were trimmed by 0 bases and 11 bases, with 8 bases remaining between them. The germline V gene has CDR1 SGHAT and CDR2 FQNNGV. In DNA form, the CDR3 reads TGTGCCAGCAGCTTAGAGGGGTGGCCACCCCTCCACTTT. Translation gives CASSLEGWPPLHF.

The rearrangement joins TRBV24-1 to TRBJ2-2; the D gene is possibly TRBD1 (5 bases). From germline, CDR1 is KGHDR and CDR2 SFDVKD. This CDR3 has 19 amino acids. The ends were cut back, 0 bases at V and 7 bases at J, with 23 bases in the middle. CDR3 bases: TGTGCCACCAGTGATTTGTACCAGGGCGATCGTGAAGTAAGCGGGGAGCTGTTTTTT. Protein product: CATSDLYQGDREVSGELFF.